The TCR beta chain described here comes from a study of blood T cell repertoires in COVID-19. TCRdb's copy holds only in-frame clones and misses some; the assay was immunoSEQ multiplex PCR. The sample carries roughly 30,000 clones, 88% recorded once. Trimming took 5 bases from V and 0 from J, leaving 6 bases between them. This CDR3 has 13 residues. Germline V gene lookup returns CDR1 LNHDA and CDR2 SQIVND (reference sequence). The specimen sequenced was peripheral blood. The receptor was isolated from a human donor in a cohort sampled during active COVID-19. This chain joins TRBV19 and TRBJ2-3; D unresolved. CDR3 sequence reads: CASSPFSTDTQYF. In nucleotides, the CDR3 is TGTGCCAGTAGTCCCTTTAGCACAGATACGCAGTATTTT.